This T cell receptor (beta chain) was sequenced for a study of shared clonotypes between healthy human individuals. Looking at the study overall: Those who served as donors were a couple of women and a few men between the ages of 18 and 49.

Libraries were prepared by immunoSEQ multiplex PCR; TCRdb keeps only in-frame clonotypes and omits some of them. Here the sample spans about 800,000 clones, approximately 96% being singletons. Per the germline V gene, CDR1 is LGHNA and CDR2 is YSLEER. This CDR3 is 22 amino acids long. V lost 0 bases to trimming and J lost 0 bases, with 27 bases between them. CD8 cells regarded as naive lacked CD45RO, were positively chosen for CCR7, and omitted terminally differentiated effector memory CD45RA+ cells. The clonotype originates from a young man in good health. The specimen was naive CD8+ T cells sorted from blood. The V call is TRBV4-3, the J call TRBJ1-5; no reliable D call. In nucleotides, the CDR3 is TGCGCCAGCAGCCAAGATGACTGCTATGATTGGGGTGCCCAATTTAGCAATCAGCCCCAGCATTTT. This sequence encodes CASSQDDCYDWGAQFSNQPQHF.